Described below is a single T cell receptor beta chain sequence and its context. In the source study's methods: Reference gene primers were amplified, and this amplification served to estimate nucleated cell counts. Only in-frame clones appear in the TCRdb table, and some are missing; sequencing was by immunoSEQ multiplex PCR. That table is the source of V, J and clone size, and D and trimming were worked out from the DNA. The repertoire holds roughly 410,000 clones, with around nine tenths as singletons. This CDR3 region has 16 residues. The germline V gene has CDR1 SGHRS and CDR2 YFSETQ. With V trimmed by 7 bases and J by 5 bases, 14 bases remained unmatched. These data come from a study of blood T cell repertoires in COVID-19. Study details: Material from acute and convalescent COVID-19 was sourced from the United States, Italy and Spain.

Patients at the Seattle site were enrolled during active infection and followed longitudinally. This TCR was recovered from a woman in her thirties or forties with COVID-19, enrolled during active disease. The sequenced sample consisted of peripheral blood. The rearrangement uses TRBV5-1 and TRBJ2-5; 10 bases map to TRBD2. The CDR3 loop reads CASLGASGGPGETQYF. DNA of the CDR3: TGCGCCAGCCTAGGGGCTAGCGGGGGCCCGGGGGAGACCCAGTACTTC.